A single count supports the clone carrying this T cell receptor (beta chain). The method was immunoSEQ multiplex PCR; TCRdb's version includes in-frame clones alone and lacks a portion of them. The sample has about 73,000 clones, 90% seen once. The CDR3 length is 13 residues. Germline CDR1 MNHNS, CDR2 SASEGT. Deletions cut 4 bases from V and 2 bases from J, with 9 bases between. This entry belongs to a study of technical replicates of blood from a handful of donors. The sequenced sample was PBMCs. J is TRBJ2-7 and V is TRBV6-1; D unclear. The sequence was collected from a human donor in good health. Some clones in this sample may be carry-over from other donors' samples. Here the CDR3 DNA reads TGTGCCAGCAGTGGATTTCTACCCTACGAGCAGTACTTC. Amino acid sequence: CASSGFLPYEQYF.